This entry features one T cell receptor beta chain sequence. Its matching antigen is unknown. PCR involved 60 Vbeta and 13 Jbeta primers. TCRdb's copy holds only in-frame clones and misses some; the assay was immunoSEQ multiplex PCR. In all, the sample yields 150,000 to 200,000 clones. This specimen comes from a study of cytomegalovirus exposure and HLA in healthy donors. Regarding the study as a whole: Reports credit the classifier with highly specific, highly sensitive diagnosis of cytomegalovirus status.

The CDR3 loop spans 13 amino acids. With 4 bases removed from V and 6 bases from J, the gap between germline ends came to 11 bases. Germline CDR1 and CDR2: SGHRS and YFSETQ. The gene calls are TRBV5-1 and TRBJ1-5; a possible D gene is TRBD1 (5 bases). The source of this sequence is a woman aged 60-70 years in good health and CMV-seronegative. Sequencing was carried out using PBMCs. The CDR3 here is CASSLGRGQPQHF. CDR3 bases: TGCGCCAGCAGCCTTGGGAGGGGTCAGCCCCAGCATTTT.